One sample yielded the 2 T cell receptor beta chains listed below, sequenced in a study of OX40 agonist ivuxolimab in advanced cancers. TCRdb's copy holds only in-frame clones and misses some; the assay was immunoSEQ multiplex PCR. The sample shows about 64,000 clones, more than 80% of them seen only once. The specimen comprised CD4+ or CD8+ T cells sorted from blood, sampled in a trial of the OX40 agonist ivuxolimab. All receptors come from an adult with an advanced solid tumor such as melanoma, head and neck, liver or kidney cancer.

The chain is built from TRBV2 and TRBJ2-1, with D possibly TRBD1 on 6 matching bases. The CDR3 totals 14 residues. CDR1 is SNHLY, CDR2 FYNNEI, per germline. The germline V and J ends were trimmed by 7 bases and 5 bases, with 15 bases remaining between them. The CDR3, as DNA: TGTGCCAGCACGGATAGGACAGCGGACAATGAGCAGTTCTTC. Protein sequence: CASTDRTADNEQFF.

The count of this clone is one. The chain's CDR3 is CAISGGVVGRDTQYF. The DNA for the CDR3 is TGTGCCATCAGTGGTGGCGTCGTAGGGAGGGATACGCAGTATTTT. The V gene is TRBV10-3, the J gene TRBJ2-3; TRBD2 is a possible D gene (6 bases). This CDR3 has 15 residues. Germline CDR1 is ENHRY and CDR2 is SYGVKD. V lost 4 bases and J lost 6, with 17 bases in between.